This T cell receptor beta chain is drawn from a study of shared clonotypes between healthy human individuals. The ends lost 3 bases at V and 2 bases at J; junction bases unmatched: 4. The CDR3 has 15 residues. In germline, CDR1 is MGHRA, CDR2 YSYEKL. Across several immunoSEQ plates, the genomic DNA of each subset was split evenly. Clones were read by immunoSEQ multiplex PCR, and TCRdb kept only the in-frame ones, dropping some. The sample lists about 680,000 clones, about 92% occurring once. Naive CD8 cells comprised CD45RO-negative, CCR7-positively selected cells, excluding terminally differentiated effector memory CD45RA+ cells. Caucasian adults living in Nashville, Tennessee, provided all samples. With respect to this clone: Its antigen is as yet unknown.

Notes on the study in general: The authors sampled blood alone, and tissue repertoires likely differ. When compared with the clonotypes that were shared by all four sorted-subset donors, the non-shared clonotypes turned out to have lower generation probabilities.

This clonotype was obtained from a young man in good health. Material: naive CD8+ T cells sorted from blood. The gene calls are TRBV4-1 and TRBJ2-7; the match to TRBD1 covers 10 bases. The CDR3 DNA follows: TGCGCCAGCAGCCAGGGACAGGGGTCCGCCTACGAGCAGTACTTC. As protein: CASSQGQGSAYEQYF.